These 4 T cell receptor beta chains originate from one sample sequenced in a study of T cell responses to AZD1222 COVID-19 vaccine. TCRdb's table, derived via immunoSEQ multiplex PCR, lists solely in-frame clones and lacks some. The data hold 100,000 to 150,000 clones, with about nine tenths observed a single time. This material consisted of peripheral blood, taken on day 0 of AZD1222 vaccination. Receptor source: an adult in good health.

The chain employs TRBV12-3 or TRBV12-4 and TRBJ1-3; unclear D gene. With 2 bases removed from V and 7 bases from J, the gap between germline ends came to 9 bases. This CDR3 is 13 amino acids long. The CDR3 DNA reads TGTGCCAGCAGTTTAAACGCCGGTAACACCATATATTTT. Its translation: CASSLNAGNTIYF.

V usage is TRBV6-5 and J usage is TRBJ1-5, with 9 bases fitting TRBD1. Trimming removed 4 bases from V and 8 bases from J; junction bases left unmatched: 9. The CDR3 runs to 15 residues. Per the germline V gene, CDR1 is MNHEY and CDR2 is SVGAGI. The CDR3 DNA follows: TGTGCCAGCAGTTCGACCGGGACAGGGATTGAGCCCCAGCATTTT. Translating it yields CASSSTGTGIEPQHF.

This clone occurred once. V usage is TRBV28 and J usage is TRBJ1-2, with 7 bases matching TRBD1. The germline V gene encodes CDR1 MDHEN and CDR2 SYDVKM. V lost 5 bases to trimming and J lost 2 bases; unmatched junction nucleotides: 5. The CDR3 spans 14 residues. The CDR3 nucleotides are TGTGCCAGCAGTCAACAGACAGGGAACTATGGCTACACCTTC. This codes for CASSQQTGNYGYTF.

V is TRBV7-3 and J is TRBJ1-1, with D maybe TRBD1 (6 bases). CDR3 length: 14 amino acids. V was cut by 0 bases and J by 6 bases, with 11 bases left in between. Looked up from germline, CDR1 is SGHTA and CDR2 is FQGTGA. This CDR3 is CASSLTTGFSEAFF. In DNA form, the CDR3 reads TGTGCCAGCAGCTTAACCACAGGGTTTTCTGAAGCTTTCTTT.